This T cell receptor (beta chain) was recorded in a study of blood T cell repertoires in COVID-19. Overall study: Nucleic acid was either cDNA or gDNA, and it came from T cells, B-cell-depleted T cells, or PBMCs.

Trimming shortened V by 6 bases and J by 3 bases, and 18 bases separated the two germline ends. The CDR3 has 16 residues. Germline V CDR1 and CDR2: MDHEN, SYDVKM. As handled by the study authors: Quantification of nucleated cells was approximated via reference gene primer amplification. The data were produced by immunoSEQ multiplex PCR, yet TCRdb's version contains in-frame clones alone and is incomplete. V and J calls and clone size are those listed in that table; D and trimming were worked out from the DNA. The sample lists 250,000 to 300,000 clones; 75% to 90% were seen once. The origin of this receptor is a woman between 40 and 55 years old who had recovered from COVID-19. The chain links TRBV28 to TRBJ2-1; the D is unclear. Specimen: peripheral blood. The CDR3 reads CASSDGSAAFYNEQFF. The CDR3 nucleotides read TGTGCCAGCAGCGATGGTAGTGCGGCTTTCTACAATGAGCAGTTCTTC. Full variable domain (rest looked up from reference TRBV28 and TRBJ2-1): DVKVTQSSRYLVKRTGEKVFLECVQDMDHENMFWYRQDPGLGLRLIYFSYDVKMKEKGDIPEGYSVSREKKERFSLILESASTNQTSMYLCASSDGSAAFYNEQFFGPGTRLTVL.